This is a list of T cell receptor beta chains from one sample in a study of cytomegalovirus exposure and HLA in healthy donors. Clones were read by immunoSEQ multiplex PCR, and TCRdb kept only the in-frame ones, dropping some. Of 100,000 or so clones listed, approximately 86% are singletons. The sample taken for sequencing was PBMCs. The receptors shown here come from a woman aged 18-29 years in good health and CMV-seropositive. The CDR3 runs from the conserved cysteine through the conserved F or W. A D gene is named only where the DNA matches it firmly. Not every row has a clone size; where given, it reads once, few, many or a size class.

D: TRBD1; V: TRBV9; J: TRBJ1-1; size: .; CDR3: CASSPGTGGTEAFF; DNA: TGTGCCAGCAGCCCTGGGACAGGGGGCACTGAAGCTTTCTTT
D: .; V: TRBV5-1; J: TRBJ1-2; size: .; CDR3: CASRPMMEAGYGYTF; DNA: TGCGCCAGCAGACCCATGATGGAAGCAGGATATGGCTACACCTTC
D: .; V: TRBV5-1; J: TRBJ2-5; size: .; CDR3: CASSLFSAETQYF; DNA: TGCGCCAGCAGCTTGTTTAGCGCGGAGACCCAGTACTTC
D: .; V: TRBV29-1; J: TRBJ1-2; size: once; CDR3: CSVEDQVLGPYGYTF; DNA: TGCAGCGTTGAAGACCAGGTTTTGGGGCCCTATGGCTACACCTTC
D: .; V: TRBV19; J: TRBJ2-2; size: .; CDR3: CASSMVVNTGELFF; DNA: TGTGCCAGTAGCATGGTAGTGAACACCGGGGAGCTGTTTTTT
D: TRBD1; V: TRBV5-1; J: TRBJ2-3; size: .; CDR3: CASSVGQGFSTDTQYF; DNA: TGCGCCAGCAGCGTGGGACAGGGTTTTAGCACAGATACGCAGTATTTT
D: .; V: TRBV5-4; J: TRBJ2-7; size: .; CDR3: CASSFASNLIHEQYF; DNA: TGTGCCAGCAGCTTCGCGTCCAATTTGATCCACGAGCAGTACTTC
D: .; V: TRBV28; J: TRBJ1-3; size: .; CDR3: CASSRGTYSGNTIYF; DNA: TGTGCCAGCAGTAGAGGGACATACTCTGGAAACACCATATATTTT
D: .; V: TRBV28; J: TRBJ1-3; size: few; CDR3: CASSLGSSGNTIYF; DNA: TGTGCCAGCAGTTTGGGCAGCTCTGGAAACACCATATATTTT
D: TRBD1; V: TRBV7-9; J: TRBJ2-7; size: .; CDR3: CASSLDLGQGSYEQYF; DNA: TGTGCCAGCAGCTTGGACCTTGGACAGGGCTCCTACGAGCAGTACTTC
D: TRBD1; V: TRBV19; J: TRBJ2-7; size: few; CDR3: CASSAGQATTYEQYF; DNA: TGTGCCAGTAGTGCGGGACAGGCGACTACCTACGAGCAGTACTTC
D: .; V: TRBV29-1; J: TRBJ2-6; size: few; CDR3: CSVALGANVLTF; DNA: TGCAGCGTTGCCCTTGGGGCCAACGTCCTGACTTTC
D: TRBD1; V: TRBV9; J: TRBJ1-6; size: .; CDR3: CASSVGGQGNSPLHF; DNA: TGTGCCAGCAGCGTAGGGGGACAGGGGAATTCACCCCTCCACTTT
D: TRBD1; V: TRBV4-1; J: TRBJ2-7; size: .; CDR3: CASSQEGQGTYEQYF; DNA: TGCGCCAGCAGCCAAGAGGGACAGGGGACCTACGAGCAGTACTTC
D: TRBD1; V: TRBV10-3; J: TRBJ2-7; size: .; CDR3: CAISEFRTGMTYEQYF; DNA: TGTGCCATCAGTGAGTTTCGGACAGGGATGACCTACGAGCAGTACTTC
D: .; V: TRBV6-6; J: TRBJ2-1; size: .; CDR3: CASGAASSYNEQFF; DNA: TGTGCCAGCGGGGCGGCTAGCTCCTACAATGAGCAGTTCTTC
D: .; V: TRBV28; J: TRBJ2-5; size: .; CDR3: CASSVSAPGPMETQYF; DNA: TGTGCCAGCAGCGTTAGCGCTCCGGGTCCCATGGAGACCCAGTACTTC
D: .; V: TRBV19; J: TRBJ2-4; size: .; CDR3: CASSIPANLAKNIQYF; DNA: TGTGCCAGTAGTATCCCCGCTAACCTAGCCAAAAACATTCAGTACTTC
D: TRBD1; V: TRBV6-5; J: TRBJ1-3; size: .; CDR3: CASSTRGIGNTIYF; DNA: TGTGCCAGCAGTACCAGGGGGATCGGAAACACCATATATTTT
D: TRBD1; V: TRBV29-1; J: TRBJ1-1; size: .; CDR3: CSANRGGTEAFF; DNA: TGCAGCGCCAACAGGGGGGGTACTGAAGCTTTCTTT
D: .; V: TRBV28; J: TRBJ2-1; size: .; CDR3: CASSWAGAGDNEQFF; DNA: TGTGCCAGCAGTTGGGCGGGCGCTGGGGACAATGAGCAGTTCTTC
D: TRBD1; V: TRBV28; J: TRBJ2-1; size: .; CDR3: CASSLGQGAYNEQFF; DNA: TGTGCCAGCAGTTTGGGACAGGGGGCCTACAATGAGCAGTTCTTC
D: .; V: TRBV5-1; J: TRBJ2-6; size: .; CDR3: CASSLGQSGANVLTF; DNA: TGCGCCAGCAGCCTCGGACAGTCCGGGGCCAACGTCCTGACTTTC
D: .; V: TRBV6-5; J: TRBJ2-1; size: .; CDR3: CASRLANEQFF; DNA: TGTGCCAGCAGACTAGCAAATGAGCAGTTCTTC
D: .; V: TRBV30; J: TRBJ1-1; size: .; CDR3: CAWRAQVNEAFF; DNA: TGTGCCTGGAGGGCACAGGTAAATGAAGCTTTCTTT
D: TRBD1; V: TRBV6-5; J: TRBJ1-5; size: .; CDR3: CASSYRQGARQPQHF; DNA: TGTGCCAGCAGTTACCGGCAGGGGGCCAGGCAGCCCCAGCATTTT
D: .; V: TRBV11-2; J: TRBJ1-6; size: .; CDR3: CASSSSSSYNSPLHF; DNA: TGTGCCAGCAGCTCTTCGAGCTCCTATAATTCACCCCTCCACTTT
D: TRBD2; V: TRBV4-2; J: TRBJ2-5; size: .; CDR3: CASSQGLAGGPRQETQYF; DNA: TGTGCCAGCAGCCAGGGACTAGCGGGGGGGCCGAGGCAAGAGACCCAGTACTTC
D: TRBD2; V: TRBV10-3; J: TRBJ2-3; size: few; CDR3: CAISETSGRAWDTQYF; DNA: TGTGCCATCAGTGAGACTAGCGGGAGGGCCTGGGATACGCAGTATTTT
D: .; V: TRBV19; J: TRBJ2-1; size: .; CDR3: CASSMLRNEQFF; DNA: TGTGCCAGTAGTATGCTCAGGAATGAGCAGTTCTTC
D: .; V: TRBV10-3; J: TRBJ1-1; size: .; CDR3: CAITSEGGDTEAFF; DNA: TGTGCCATCACATCCGAGGGGGGGGACACTGAAGCTTTCTTT
D: .; V: TRBV5-1; J: TRBJ2-1; size: .; CDR3: CASSLVVGGNEQFF; DNA: TGCGCCAGCAGCTTGGTGGTAGGGGGCAATGAGCAGTTCTTC
D: TRBD2; V: TRBV4-2; J: TRBJ2-2; size: .; CDR3: CASSPQRERGELFF; DNA: TGTGCCAGCAGCCCCCAGCGGGAAAGGGGGGAGCTGTTTTTT
D: TRBD1; V: TRBV5-4; J: TRBJ2-7; size: few; CDR3: CASSFPGQGAVEQYF; DNA: TGTGCCAGCAGCTTTCCGGGACAGGGGGCTGTCGAGCAGTACTTC
D: TRBD2; V: TRBV7-3; J: TRBJ2-5; size: once; CDR3: CASSFSGLAQETQYF; DNA: TGTGCCAGCAGCTTCTCGGGACTAGCCCAAGAGACCCAGTACTTC
D: .; V: TRBV7-7; J: TRBJ2-7; size: .; CDR3: CASSLGPTPGAYEQYF; DNA: TGTGCTAGCAGCTTAGGTCCGACACCAGGCGCCTACGAGCAGTACTTC
D: .; V: TRBV9; J: TRBJ2-5; size: .; CDR3: CASSVARNQETQYF; DNA: TGTGCCAGCAGCGTAGCTAGGAATCAAGAGACCCAGTACTTC
D: .; V: TRBV7-6; J: TRBJ1-1; size: once; CDR3: CASSSPHLTEAFF; DNA: TGTGCCAGCAGCTCCCCACATCTCACTGAAGCTTTCTTT
D: .; V: TRBV4-2; J: TRBJ1-5; size: .; CDR3: CASSQGGQSNQPQHF; DNA: TGTGCCAGCAGCCAAGGCGGACAGTCCAATCAGCCCCAGCATTTT
D: TRBD2; V: TRBV27; J: TRBJ2-3; size: .; CDR3: CASYSRVGTSGWTDTQYF; DNA: TGTGCCAGCTATTCAAGGGTAGGAACTAGCGGGTGGACAGATACGCAGTATTTT